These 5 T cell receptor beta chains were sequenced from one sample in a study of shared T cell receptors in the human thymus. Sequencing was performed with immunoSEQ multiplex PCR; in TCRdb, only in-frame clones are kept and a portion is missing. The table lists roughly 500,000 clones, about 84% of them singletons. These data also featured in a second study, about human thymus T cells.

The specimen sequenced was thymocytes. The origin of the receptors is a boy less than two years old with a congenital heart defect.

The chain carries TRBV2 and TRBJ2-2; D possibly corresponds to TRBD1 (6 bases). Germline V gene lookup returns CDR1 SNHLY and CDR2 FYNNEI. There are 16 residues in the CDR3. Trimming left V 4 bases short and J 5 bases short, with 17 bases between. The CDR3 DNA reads TGTGCCAGCAGTGCCCCACGGGACACCAAAACCGGGGAGCTGTTTTTT. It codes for CASSAPRDTKTGELFF.

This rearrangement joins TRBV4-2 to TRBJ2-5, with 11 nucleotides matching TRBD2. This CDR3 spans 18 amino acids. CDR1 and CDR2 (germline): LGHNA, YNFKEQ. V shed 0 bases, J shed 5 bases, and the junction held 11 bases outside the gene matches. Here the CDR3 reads CASSQDPRTSGLGETQYF. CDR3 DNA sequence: TGTGCCAGCAGCCAAGATCCCCGGACTAGCGGGCTGGGGGAGACCCAGTACTTC.

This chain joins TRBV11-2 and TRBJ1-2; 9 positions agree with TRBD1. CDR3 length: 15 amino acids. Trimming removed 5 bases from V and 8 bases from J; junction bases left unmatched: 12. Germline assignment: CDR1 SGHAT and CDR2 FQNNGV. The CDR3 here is CASSPGRRTGEGYTF. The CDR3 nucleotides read TGTGCCAGCAGCCCCGGCCGTAGGACAGGGGAGGGCTACACCTTC.

The CDR3 DNA is TGTGCCAGCAGCCACCGGGACAGGGAAGATACGCAGTATTTT. Encoded protein: CASSHRDREDTQYF. V is TRBV4-2 and J is TRBJ2-3; 9 positions match TRBD1. Germline V gives CDR1 LGHNA, CDR2 YNFKEQ. The ends lost 3 bases at V and 5 bases at J; junction bases unmatched: 3. The CDR3 runs to 14 residues.

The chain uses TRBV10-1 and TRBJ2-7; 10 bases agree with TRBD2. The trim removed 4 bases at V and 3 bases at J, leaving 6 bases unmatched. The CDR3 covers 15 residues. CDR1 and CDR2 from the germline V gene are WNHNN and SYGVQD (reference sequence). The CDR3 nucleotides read TGCGCCAGCAGTGCCGCCGGACTAGCGGTCTACGAGCAGTACTTC. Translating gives CASSAAGLAVYEQYF.